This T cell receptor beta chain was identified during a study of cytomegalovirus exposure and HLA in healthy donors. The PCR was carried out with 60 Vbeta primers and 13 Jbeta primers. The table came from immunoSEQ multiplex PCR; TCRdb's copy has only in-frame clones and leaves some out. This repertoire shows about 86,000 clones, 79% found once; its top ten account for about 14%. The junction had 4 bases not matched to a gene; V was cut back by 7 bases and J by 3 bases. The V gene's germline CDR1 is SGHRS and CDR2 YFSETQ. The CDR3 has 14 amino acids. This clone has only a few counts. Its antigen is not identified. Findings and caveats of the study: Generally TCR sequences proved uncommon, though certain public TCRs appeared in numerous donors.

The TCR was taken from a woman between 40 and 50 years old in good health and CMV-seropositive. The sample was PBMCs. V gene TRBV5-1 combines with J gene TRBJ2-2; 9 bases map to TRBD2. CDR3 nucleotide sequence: TGCGCCAGCCTAGCGGGGCGGGACACCGGGGAGCTGTTTTTT. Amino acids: CASLAGRDTGELFF.